These 22 T cell receptor beta chains were all obtained from the same sample, sequenced in a study of shared clonotypes between healthy human individuals. Clones were sequenced by immunoSEQ multiplex PCR, and TCRdb holds only the in-frame ones, with some missing. The sample contains some 1.5 million clones, around 98% of which appear only once. Material for sequencing was naive CD4+ T cells sorted from blood. The sample's subset: CD45RA+ positively selected. The receptors come from a man aged 30 to 45 in good health.

This clone was counted once. The chain recombines TRBV9 with TRBJ2-7, with TRBD2 identical over 10 bases. The V segment lost 0 bases and the J segment 4 bases; nucleotides outside the gene matches: 7. The CDR3 runs to 16 residues. CDR1 and CDR2 from the germline V gene are SGDLS and YYNGEE. CDR3 region: CASSVGSAGGPYEQYF. The CDR3 DNA reads TGTGCCAGCAGCGTAGGGTCAGCGGGAGGGCCTTACGAGCAGTACTTC.

The table lists this clone with a count of one. The CDR3 DNA sequence: TGTGCCAGCAGCTTAGCAGGGTTCGGGCAGCCCCAGCATTTT. This sequence encodes CASSLAGFGQPQHF. This chain links TRBV11-2 with TRBJ1-5; weak D call: TRBD1 (5 bases). The germline V and J ends were trimmed by 1 base and 7 bases, with 11 bases remaining between them. The CDR3 runs to 14 residues. The germline gives CDR1 SGHAT, CDR2 FQNNGV.

The J gene is TRBJ1-1, the V gene TRBV10-3; D possibly corresponds to TRBD1 (6 bases). V shed 4 bases and J shed 4 bases, with 16 bases lying between them. The CDR3 totals 15 residues. CDR1 is ENHRY, CDR2 SYGVKD, per germline. For the CDR3, the DNA is TGTGCCATCAGTGGGAGAGAGGGGGGCGGCACTGAAGCTTTCTTT. It translates to CAISGREGGGTEAFF.

V gene TRBV6-5 combines with J gene TRBJ1-2; TRBD1 aligns across 8 bases. The CDR3 contains 15 residues. Germline V gene sequence: CDR1 MNHEY, CDR2 SVGAGI. After removal of 6 bases from V and 4 bases from J, the junction contained 10 bases not matched to a gene. The CDR3 protein is CASRISWTGLYGYTF. The CDR3 region has the DNA TGTGCCAGCAGGATCTCATGGACAGGGCTCTATGGCTACACCTTC.

Notes on this clone: The identical CDR3 is also encoded by other nucleotide sequences in the sample. The CDR3 sequence is CASSLGTGSYEQYF. CDR3 coding DNA: TGTGCCAGCAGCTTAGGGACAGGGTCCTACGAGCAGTACTTC. The gene calls are TRBV11-3 and TRBJ2-7, with 8 bases fitting TRBD1. CDR3 length: 14 amino acids. Trimming removed 1 base from V and 1 base from J; junction bases left unmatched: 0. Germline assignment: CDR1 SGHNT and CDR2 YENEEA.

This clone is a singleton in its sample. The V and J genes are TRBV28 and TRBJ1-2; tentatively, D is TRBD1 (6 bases). The germline CDR1 and CDR2 sequences are MDHEN and SYDVKM. Between the trimmed V and J ends, which lost 7 bases and 5 bases, there was a span of 17 bases. The CDR3 covers 14 residues. This chain's CDR3 is CASTMGGGYYGYTF. DNA for the CDR3: TGTGCCAGCACCATGGGGGGCGGATATTATGGCTACACCTTC.

This chain links TRBV9 with TRBJ2-2; the D is unclear. This CDR3 region has 13 residues. Germline V gene lookup returns CDR1 SGDLS and CDR2 YYNGEE. The V and J ends lost 10 bases and 1 base respectively, with 11 bases between them. The CDR3, as DNA: TGTGCCGGGTCCGAACAGAACACCGGGGAGCTGTTTTTT. This codes for CAGSEQNTGELFF.

The V gene is TRBV10-2, the J gene TRBJ1-5; D possibly corresponds to TRBD1 (6 bases). The V gene lost 4 bases and the J gene lost 6 bases, with 16 bases spanning the gap. CDR1 and CDR2 from the germline V gene are WSHSY and SAAADI. The CDR3 sequence is 15 residues long. In DNA, the CDR3 is TGCGCCAGCAGTGCGGGTGGGGGGGGCTCTCAGCCCCAGCATTTT. Translating gives CASSAGGGGSQPQHF.

The chain links TRBV28 to TRBJ2-3; no clear D. The V and J ends lost 1 base and 2 bases respectively, with 10 bases between them. The CDR3 loop spans 15 amino acids. Germline V lookup: CDR1 MDHEN, CDR2 SYDVKM. CDR3 bases: TGTGCCAGCAGTTTATCTACTACAACCACAGATACGCAGTATTTT. Its protein product is CASSLSTTTTDTQYF.

This rearrangement joins TRBV28 to TRBJ2-7; possible D gene TRBD1, 6 bases. Between the trimmed V and J ends, which lost 7 bases and 1 base, there was a span of 8 bases. Germline V gives CDR1 MDHEN, CDR2 SYDVKM. The CDR3 length is 12 residues. The CDR3: CASTGQSYEQYF. CDR3 DNA: TGTGCCAGCACTGGACAGTCCTACGAGCAGTACTTC.

This chain uses TRBV6-5 with TRBJ1-5; tentatively, D is TRBD1 (5 bases). Germline loops: CDR1 MNHEY, CDR2 SVGAGI. V was clipped by 8 bases and J by 4 bases, with 9 bases between them. The CDR3 runs 12 residues. CDR3: CASQGANQPQHF. CDR3 bases: TGTGCCAGCCAGGGAGCAAATCAGCCCCAGCATTTT.

V usage is TRBV7-2 and J usage is TRBJ2-1, with D possibly matching TRBD2 (6 bases). The CDR3 is made up of 15 amino acids. Trimming took 1 base from V and 4 from J, leaving 11 bases between them. In germline, CDR1 is SGHTA, CDR2 FQGNSA. The CDR3 loop is CASSLVWDSYNEQFF. The CDR3 DNA reads as TGTGCCAGCAGCTTAGTCTGGGACTCATACAATGAGCAGTTCTTC.

J is TRBJ1-5 and V is TRBV7-9, with 7 bases that match TRBD1. Germline CDR1 is SEHNR and CDR2 is FQNEAQ (reference sequence). V lost 5 bases to trimming and J lost 0 bases; unmatched junction nucleotides: 4. The length of the CDR3 is 15 residues. The CDR3 protein is CASSPGTDSNQPQHF. The CDR3 bases are TGTGCCAGCAGCCCCGGGACAGATAGCAATCAGCCCCAGCATTTT.

The chain links TRBV4-3 to TRBJ2-7; TRBD2 aligns across 10 bases. This CDR3 comprises 15 residues. V trimming: 0 bases; J trimming: 2 bases; junction bases outside the gene matches: 1. Germline CDR1 LGHNA, CDR2 YSLEER. DNA for the CDR3: TGCGCCAGCAGCCAAGACACTAGCGGGACCTACGAGCAGTACTTC. Translating it yields CASSQDTSGTYEQYF.

This chain links TRBV5-6 with TRBJ1-2; the D gene is possibly TRBD1 (5 bases). Trimming removed 1 base from V and 7 bases from J, with 11 bases in between. CDR1 SGHDT and CDR2 YYEEEE come from the germline V gene. The CDR3 totals 13 residues. The chain's CDR3 is CASSLFSGTGYTF. DNA of the CDR3: TGTGCCAGCAGCTTGTTCTCAGGGACTGGCTACACCTTC.

In nucleotides, the CDR3 is TGTGCCAGCAGGATACTGACAGGGGATCAGCCCCAGCATTTT. It codes for CASRILTGDQPQHF. The V gene is TRBV6-1, the J gene TRBJ1-5; 8 nucleotides match TRBD1. CDR1 and CDR2 from the germline V gene are MNHNS and SASEGT. The CDR3 length is 14 residues. V was clipped by 6 bases and J by 5 bases; unmatched bases: 6.

The chain recombines TRBV7-9 with TRBJ1-2; the match to TRBD1 covers 8 bases. The germline gives CDR1 SEHNR, CDR2 FQNEAQ (reference sequence). The ends lost 3 bases at V and 6 bases at J; junction bases unmatched: 3. The CDR3 sequence is 13 residues long. CDR3 residues: CASSFVRGHGYTF. DNA for the CDR3: TGTGCCAGCAGCTTCGTCAGGGGGCATGGCTACACCTTC.

The chain couples TRBV5-1 to TRBJ2-5; a possible D gene is TRBD1 (5 bases). The germline V gene has CDR1 SGHRS and CDR2 YFSETQ. The CDR3 spans 11 residues. Deletions cut 5 bases from V and 9 bases from J, with 11 bases between. The chain's CDR3 is CASRSQQAQYF. The CDR3 DNA sequence: TGCGCCAGCAGATCCCAACAGGCCCAGTACTTC.

The gene calls are TRBV6-5 and TRBJ1-1; D unclear. CDR3 length equals 13 residues. V lost 2 bases to trimming and J lost 9 bases, with 13 bases between them. Germline V lookup: CDR1 MNHEY, CDR2 SVGAGI. For the CDR3, the DNA is TGTGCCAGCAGTTACACTATACCCGATAAAGCTTTCTTT. Translated: CASSYTIPDKAFF.

The chain carries TRBV18 and TRBJ2-7, with 8 bases identical to TRBD2. The length of the CDR3 is 14 residues. V trimming: 3 bases; J trimming: 7 bases; junction bases outside the gene matches: 8. Per the germline V gene, CDR1 is KGHSH and CDR2 is LQKENI. The CDR3 DNA follows: TGTGCCAGCTCACCTTTCCGGGAGGGCCCGGAGCAGTACTTC. Its protein is CASSPFREGPEQYF.

The chain combines TRBV11-2 with TRBJ2-5, with D possibly being TRBD2 (5 bases). Germline loops: CDR1 SGHAT, CDR2 FQNNGV. The CDR3 covers 16 residues. The V end was cut by 7 bases, the J end by 2 bases, with 20 bases between. Written as DNA, the CDR3 is TGTGCCAGCAACGAGATGAACGGACTTCCACAAGAGACCCAGTACTTC. It translates to CASNEMNGLPQETQYF.

The genes are TRBV18 and TRBJ1-2; D possibly corresponds to TRBD1 (5 bases). This CDR3 is 15 amino acids long. The ends were cut back, 3 bases at V and 4 bases at J, with 15 bases in the middle. Germline V lookup: CDR1 KGHSH, CDR2 LQKENI. The CDR3 DNA is TGTGCCAGCTCACCTCTAGACCTGAGGGGCTATGGCTACACCTTC. It encodes CASSPLDLRGYGYTF.